The 10 T cell receptor beta chains listed next were all sequenced from one sample in a study of blood T cell repertoires in COVID-19. Clones were read by immunoSEQ multiplex PCR, and TCRdb kept only the in-frame ones, dropping some. This table holds 130,000 to 150,000 clones, around nine tenths found once. Sample: peripheral blood. All receptors derive from a man between 50 and 59 years old with active or convalescent COVID-19.

This chain's CDR3 is CATSPRVSNQPQHF. For the CDR3, the DNA is TGTGCCACCAGTCCTCGGGTCTCCAATCAGCCCCAGCATTTT. This rearrangement joins TRBV24-1 to TRBJ1-5; unclear D gene. The V gene's germline CDR1 is KGHDR and CDR2 SFDVKD. This CDR3 contains 14 residues. V lost 6 bases and J 3 bases, leaving 11 bases between the germline ends.

The chain recombines TRBV4-2 with TRBJ2-7; 8 nucleotides align to TRBD2. The V gene's germline CDR1 is LGHNA and CDR2 YNFKEQ. After removal of 1 base from V and 3 bases from J, the junction contained 5 bases not matched to a gene. CDR3 size: 15 residues. The CDR3 DNA reads as TGTGCCAGCAGCCAAGCCGCCGGGACTAGCTACGAGCAGTACTTC. Residues: CASSQAAGTSYEQYF.

This chain uses TRBV19 with TRBJ1-5; TRBD1 might be the D (6 bases). This CDR3 is 13 amino acids long. V lost 7 bases, J lost 5 bases, and 12 bases lay in between. CDR1 and CDR2 (germline): LNHDA, SQIVND (reference sequence). CDR3 in amino acids: CASTTGSHQPQHF. The CDR3 coding sequence is TGTGCCAGTACCACAGGGTCCCATCAGCCCCAGCATTTT. The whole variable domain, filled in from reference TRBV19 and TRBJ1-5, reads DGGITQSPKYLFRKEGQNVTLSCEQNLNHDAMYWYRQDPGQGLRLIYYSQIVNDFQKGDIAEGYSVSREKKESFPLTVTSAQKNPTAFYLCASTTGSHQPQHFGDGTRLSIL.

This chain uses TRBV6-1 with TRBJ2-1; TRBD2 aligns across 12 bases. Germline V lookup: CDR1 MNHNS, CDR2 SASEGT. CDR3 size: 15 residues. Losses at the gene ends were 2 bases for V and 7 bases for J; bases not matched to a gene: 3. The CDR3 bases are TGTGCCAGCAGTGAACTAGCGGGAGGGTTTAATGAGCAGTTCTTC. Translation: CASSELAGGFNEQFF.

The chain carries TRBV4-2 and TRBJ2-7; weak D call: TRBD1 (6 bases). CDR3 length: 14 amino acids. Germline lookup yields CDR1 LGHNA and CDR2 YNFKEQ. Trimming removed 4 bases from V and 7 bases from J, with 17 bases in between. The CDR3, as DNA: TGTGCCAGCAGCCCGAATACAGGGAACAGAGAGCAGTACTTC. It specifies CASSPNTGNREQYF.

The chain links TRBV5-1 to TRBJ2-3; 7 bases line up with TRBD2. The germline gives CDR1 SGHRS, CDR2 YFSETQ. The V and J ends lost 0 bases and 4 bases, in that order; junction bases with no gene match: 5. The CDR3 sequence is 15 residues long. This CDR3 is CASSLAGGTADTQYF. The CDR3 DNA is TGCGCCAGCAGCTTGGCCGGGGGGACCGCAGATACGCAGTATTTT.

The V gene is TRBV11-3, the J gene TRBJ2-7, with TRBD2 matching 7 bases. This CDR3 is 14 amino acids long. Per germline, CDR1 SGHNT and CDR2 YENEEA. V dropped 5 bases and J dropped 0; count of bases not matched to a gene: 4. In DNA, the CDR3 is TGTGCCAGCAGCAAGGGGACTACCTCCTACGAGCAGTACTTC. Its protein product is CASSKGTTSYEQYF.

The chain carries TRBV5-1 and TRBJ2-5; tentative D call: TRBD2 (6 bases). Germline V gives CDR1 SGHRS, CDR2 YFSETQ. The CDR3 covers 15 residues. The V gene lost 0 bases and the J gene lost 1 base, with 10 bases spanning the gap. CDR3 coding DNA: TGCGCCAGCAGCTTGGACTCCGGGGGCCAAGAGACCCAGTACTTC. Protein: CASSLDSGGQETQYF.

V gene TRBV19 combines with J gene TRBJ2-1, with 11 bases identical to TRBD2. CDR1 and CDR2 from the germline V gene are LNHDA and SQIVND (reference sequence). The J segment lost 6 bases and the V segment lost 3 bases, leaving 4 bases of the junction unmatched. This CDR3 spans 15 amino acids. The CDR3 sequence: CASSMASGRRNEQFF. CDR3 bases: TGTGCCAGTAGTATGGCTAGCGGGAGGCGCAATGAGCAGTTCTTC.

The chain has TRBV6-5 and TRBJ2-7; maybe TRBD1 (6 bases). The CDR3 is 15 amino acids. CDR1 is MNHEY and CDR2 is SVGAGI in the germline V gene. V lost 6 bases, J lost 4 bases, and 19 bases lay in between. CDR3 nucleotide sequence: TGTGCCAGCAGAAAAAACAGGGTGGGAAATTACGAGCAGTACTTC. Translating it yields CASRKNRVGNYEQYF.